This entry is about one T cell receptor beta chain. The sample originates from a study of blood T cell repertoires in COVID-19. Study overall: Samples came from the United States, Italy and Spain, spanning acute and convalescent COVID-19.

In germline, CDR1 is KGHSH, CDR2 LQKENI. This CDR3 spans 15 amino acids. Trimming removed 3 bases from V and 5 bases from J, with 16 bases in between. The authors' processing: Reference gene primer amplification gave estimated nucleated cell counts. Assay: immunoSEQ multiplex PCR; the TCRdb copy retains only in-frame clones and omits some. The V and J calls and clone size are taken from that table; D and trimming were inferred from the DNA. The data contain 100,000 to 120,000 clones, 88% of them singletons. The chain carries TRBV18 and TRBJ2-5, with D possibly TRBD2 on 6 matching bases. This clonotype was sampled from a woman aged 45-65 years with acute or convalescent COVID-19. The specimen was peripheral blood. This CDR3 reads CASSPLRGSGETQYF. In DNA, the CDR3 is TGTGCCAGCTCACCTCTTCGGGGGAGCGGGGAGACCCAGTACTTC.